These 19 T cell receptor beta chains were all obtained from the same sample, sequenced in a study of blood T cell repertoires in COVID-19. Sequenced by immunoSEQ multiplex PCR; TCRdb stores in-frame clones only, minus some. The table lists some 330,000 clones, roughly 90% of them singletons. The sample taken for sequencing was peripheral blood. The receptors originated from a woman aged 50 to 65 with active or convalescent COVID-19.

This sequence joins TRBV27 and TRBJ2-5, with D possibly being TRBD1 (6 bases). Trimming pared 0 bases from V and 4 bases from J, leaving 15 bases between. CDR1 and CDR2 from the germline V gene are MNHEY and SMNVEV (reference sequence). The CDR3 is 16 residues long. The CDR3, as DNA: TGTGCCAGCAGTTTATCCAGCAGGGGTTCCTCAGAGACCCAGTACTTC. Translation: CASSLSSRGSSETQYF.

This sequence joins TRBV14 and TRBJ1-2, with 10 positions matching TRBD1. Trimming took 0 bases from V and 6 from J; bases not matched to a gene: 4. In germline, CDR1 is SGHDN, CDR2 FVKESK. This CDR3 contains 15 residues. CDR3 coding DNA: TGTGCCAGCAGCCAAGATACAGGACAGGGGGATGGCTACACCTTC. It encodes CASSQDTGQGDGYTF.

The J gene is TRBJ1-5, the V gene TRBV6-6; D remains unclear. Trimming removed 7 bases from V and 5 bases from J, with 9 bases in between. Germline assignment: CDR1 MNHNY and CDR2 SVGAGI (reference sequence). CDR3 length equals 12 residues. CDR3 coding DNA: TGTGCCAGCAAAGTATCAGATCAGCCCCAGCATTTT. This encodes CASKVSDQPQHF.

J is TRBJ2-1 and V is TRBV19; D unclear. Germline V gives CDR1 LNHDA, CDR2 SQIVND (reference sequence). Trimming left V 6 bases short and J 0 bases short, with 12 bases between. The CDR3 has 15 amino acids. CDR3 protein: CASRAERSSYNEQFF. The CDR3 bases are TGTGCCAGTAGGGCGGAGCGAAGCTCCTACAATGAGCAGTTCTTC.

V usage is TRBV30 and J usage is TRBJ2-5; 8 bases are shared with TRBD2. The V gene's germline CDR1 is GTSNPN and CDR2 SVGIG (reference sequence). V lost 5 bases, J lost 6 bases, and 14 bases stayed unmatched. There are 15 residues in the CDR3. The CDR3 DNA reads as TGTGCCTGGTCGGCTGGCCGGGGGGGGAGGCAGACCCAGTACTTC. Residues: CAWSAGRGGRQTQYF.

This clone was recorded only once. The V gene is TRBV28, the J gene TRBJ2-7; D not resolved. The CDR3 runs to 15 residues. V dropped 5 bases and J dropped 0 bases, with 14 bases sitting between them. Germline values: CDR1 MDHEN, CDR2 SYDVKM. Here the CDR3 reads CASSPQPRSSYEQYF. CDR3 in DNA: TGTGCCAGCAGTCCTCAACCTCGGTCCTCCTACGAGCAGTACTTC.

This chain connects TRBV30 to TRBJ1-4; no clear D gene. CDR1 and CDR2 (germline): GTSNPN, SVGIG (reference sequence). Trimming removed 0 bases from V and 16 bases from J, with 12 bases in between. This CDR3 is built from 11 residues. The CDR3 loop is CAWSVQWVEFF. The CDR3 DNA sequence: TGTGCCTGGAGTGTACAGTGGGTGGAGTTTTTT.

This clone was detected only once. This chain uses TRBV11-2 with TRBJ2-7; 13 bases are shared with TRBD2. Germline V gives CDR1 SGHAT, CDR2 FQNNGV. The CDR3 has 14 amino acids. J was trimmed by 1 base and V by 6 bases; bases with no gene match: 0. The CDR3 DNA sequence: TGTGCCAGCAGGGGACTAGCGGGATCCTACGAGCAGTACTTC. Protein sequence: CASRGLAGSYEQYF.

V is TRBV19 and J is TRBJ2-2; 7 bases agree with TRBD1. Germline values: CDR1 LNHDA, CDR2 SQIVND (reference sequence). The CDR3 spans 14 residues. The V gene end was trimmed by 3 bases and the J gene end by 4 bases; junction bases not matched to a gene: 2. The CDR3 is CASSITGVTGELFF. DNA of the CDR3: TGTGCCAGTAGTATTACAGGGGTCACCGGGGAGCTGTTTTTT.

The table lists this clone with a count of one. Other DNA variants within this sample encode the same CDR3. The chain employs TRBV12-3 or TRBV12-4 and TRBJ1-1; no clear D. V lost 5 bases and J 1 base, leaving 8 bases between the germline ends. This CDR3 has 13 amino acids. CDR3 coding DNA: TGTGCCAGCAGTCCCGGAGCGAACACTGAAGCTTTCTTT. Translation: CASSPGANTEAFF.

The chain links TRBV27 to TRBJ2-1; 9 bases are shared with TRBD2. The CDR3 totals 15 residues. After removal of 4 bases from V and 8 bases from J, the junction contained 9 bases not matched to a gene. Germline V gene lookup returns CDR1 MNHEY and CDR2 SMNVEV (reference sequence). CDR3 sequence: CASSYSGGGSDEQFF. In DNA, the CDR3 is TGTGCCAGCAGTTATAGCGGGGGAGGTAGTGATGAGCAGTTCTTC.

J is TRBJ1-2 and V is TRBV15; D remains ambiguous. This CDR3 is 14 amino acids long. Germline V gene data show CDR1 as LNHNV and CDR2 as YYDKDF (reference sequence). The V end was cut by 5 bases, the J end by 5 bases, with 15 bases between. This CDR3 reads CATSHPGGSYGYTF. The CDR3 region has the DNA TGTGCCACCAGCCACCCTGGCGGGTCTTATGGCTACACCTTC.

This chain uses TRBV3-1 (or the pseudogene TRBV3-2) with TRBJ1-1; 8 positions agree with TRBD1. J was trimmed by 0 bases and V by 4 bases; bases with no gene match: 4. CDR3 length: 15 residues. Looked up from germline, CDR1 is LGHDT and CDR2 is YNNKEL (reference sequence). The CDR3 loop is CASSLGDRLNTEAFF. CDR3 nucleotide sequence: TGTGCCAGCAGCCTAGGGGACAGGCTGAACACTGAAGCTTTCTTT.

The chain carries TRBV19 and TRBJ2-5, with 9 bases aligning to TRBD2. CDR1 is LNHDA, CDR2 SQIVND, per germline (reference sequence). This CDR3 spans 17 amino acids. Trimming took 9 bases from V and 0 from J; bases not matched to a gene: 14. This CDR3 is CASTSGLAGPYQETQYF. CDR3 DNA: TGTGCCAGCACCTCGGGGCTAGCGGGGCCGTACCAAGAGACCCAGTACTTC. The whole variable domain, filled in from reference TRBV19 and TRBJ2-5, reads DGGITQSPKYLFRKEGQNVTLSCEQNLNHDAMYWYRQDPGQGLRLIYYSQIVNDFQKGDIAEGYSVSREKKESFPLTVTSAQKNPTAFYLCASTSGLAGPYQETQYFGPGTRLLVL.

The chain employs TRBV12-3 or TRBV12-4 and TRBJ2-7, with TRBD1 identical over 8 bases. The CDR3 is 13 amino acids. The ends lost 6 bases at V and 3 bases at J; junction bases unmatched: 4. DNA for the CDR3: TGTGCCAGCAGCAACGACAGGGGCTACGAGCAGTACTTC. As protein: CASSNDRGYEQYF.

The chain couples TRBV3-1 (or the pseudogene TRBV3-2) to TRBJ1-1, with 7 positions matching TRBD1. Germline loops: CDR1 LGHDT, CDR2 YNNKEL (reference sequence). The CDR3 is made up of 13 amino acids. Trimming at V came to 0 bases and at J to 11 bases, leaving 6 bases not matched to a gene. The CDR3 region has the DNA TGTGCCAGCAGCCAAGATATGACAGGGCAGGCTTTCTTT. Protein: CASSQDMTGQAFF.

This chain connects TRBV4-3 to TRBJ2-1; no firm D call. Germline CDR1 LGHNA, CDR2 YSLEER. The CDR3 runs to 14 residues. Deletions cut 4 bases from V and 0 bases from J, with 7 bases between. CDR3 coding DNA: TGCGCCAGCAGCCCCTCGGTCTCCTACAATGAGCAGTTCTTC. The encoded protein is CASSPSVSYNEQFF.

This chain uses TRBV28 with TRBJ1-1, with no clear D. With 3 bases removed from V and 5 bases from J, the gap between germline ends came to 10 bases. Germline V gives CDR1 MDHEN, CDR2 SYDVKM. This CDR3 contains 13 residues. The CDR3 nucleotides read TGTGCCAGCAGTTTGCCGGTTAGAACTGAAGCTTTCTTT. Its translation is CASSLPVRTEAFF.

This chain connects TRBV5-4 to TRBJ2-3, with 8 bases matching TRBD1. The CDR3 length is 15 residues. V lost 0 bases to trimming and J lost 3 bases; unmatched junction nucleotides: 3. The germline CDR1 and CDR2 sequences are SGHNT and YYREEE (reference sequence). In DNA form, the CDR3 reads TGTGCCAGCAGCTTGGAGGACAGGGATACAGATACGCAGTATTTT. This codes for CASSLEDRDTDTQYF.